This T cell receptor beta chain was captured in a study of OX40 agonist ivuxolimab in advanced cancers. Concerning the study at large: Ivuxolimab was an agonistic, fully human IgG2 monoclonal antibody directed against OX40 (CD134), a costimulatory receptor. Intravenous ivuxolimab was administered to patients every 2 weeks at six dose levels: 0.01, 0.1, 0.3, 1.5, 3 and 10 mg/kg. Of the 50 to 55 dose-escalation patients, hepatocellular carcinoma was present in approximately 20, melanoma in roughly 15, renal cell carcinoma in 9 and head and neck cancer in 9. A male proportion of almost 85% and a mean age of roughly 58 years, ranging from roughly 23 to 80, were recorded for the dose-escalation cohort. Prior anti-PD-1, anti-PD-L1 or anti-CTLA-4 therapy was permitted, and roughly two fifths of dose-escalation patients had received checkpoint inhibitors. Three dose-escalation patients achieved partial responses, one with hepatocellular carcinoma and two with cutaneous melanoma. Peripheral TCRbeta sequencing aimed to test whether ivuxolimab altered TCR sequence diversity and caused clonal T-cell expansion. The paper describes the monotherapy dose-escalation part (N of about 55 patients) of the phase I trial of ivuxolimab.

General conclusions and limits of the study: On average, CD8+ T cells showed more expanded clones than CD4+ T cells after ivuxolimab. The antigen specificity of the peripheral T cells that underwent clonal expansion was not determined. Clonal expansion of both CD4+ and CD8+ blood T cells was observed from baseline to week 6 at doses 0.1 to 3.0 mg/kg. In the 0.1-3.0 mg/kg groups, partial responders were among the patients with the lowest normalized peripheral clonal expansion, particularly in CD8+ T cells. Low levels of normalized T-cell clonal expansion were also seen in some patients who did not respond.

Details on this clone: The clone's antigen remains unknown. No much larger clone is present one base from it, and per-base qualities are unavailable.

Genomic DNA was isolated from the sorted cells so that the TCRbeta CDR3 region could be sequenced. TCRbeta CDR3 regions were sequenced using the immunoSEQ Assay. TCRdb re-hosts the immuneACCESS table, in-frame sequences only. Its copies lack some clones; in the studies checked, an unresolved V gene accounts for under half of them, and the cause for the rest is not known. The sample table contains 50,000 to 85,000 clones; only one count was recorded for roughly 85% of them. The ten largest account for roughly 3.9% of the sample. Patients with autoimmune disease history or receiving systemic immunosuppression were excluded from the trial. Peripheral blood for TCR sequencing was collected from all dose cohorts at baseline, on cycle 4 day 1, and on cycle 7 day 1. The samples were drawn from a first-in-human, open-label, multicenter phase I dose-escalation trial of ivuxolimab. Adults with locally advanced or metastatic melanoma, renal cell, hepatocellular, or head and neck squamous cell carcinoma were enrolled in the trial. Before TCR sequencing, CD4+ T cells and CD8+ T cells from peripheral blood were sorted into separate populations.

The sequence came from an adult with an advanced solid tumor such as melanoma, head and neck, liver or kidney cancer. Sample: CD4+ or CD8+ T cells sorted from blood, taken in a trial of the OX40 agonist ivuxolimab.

The DNA sequence is as follows: TGTGCCAGTATCGGACAGCTGAACACCGGGGAGCTGTTTTTT. Translated, it gives CASIGQLNTGELFF. Rearrangement joined TRBV19 to TRBJ2-2; the D gene is possibly TRBD1, with 6 bases matching. Via the germline V gene (reference sequence), CDR1 is LNHDA and CDR2 SQIVND. Measured from the cysteine to the phenylalanine, the CDR3 is 14 residues long. Only the CDR3 portion is preserved as DNA: 42 bases, with reading frame beginning at the first base. Deletion took 7 bases off V and 1 base off J, with a span of 10 bases between the germline ends.